Listed below are T cell receptor beta chains from one sample, sequenced in a study of T cells expressing NK-cell markers. Each CDR3 protein gets one entry in TCRdb, which reprocessed the 5' RACE reads and gives no DNA. This table lists roughly 380,000 distinct CDR3 sequences. Sequencing was done on a sample of blood T cells: a sorted CD56 or NKG2C T cell subset, CD4+ or CD8+ T cells, or bulk PBMC T cells (not recorded which). The receptors were sampled from a man between 18 and 69 years old in good health. The CDR3 runs from the conserved cysteine through the conserved F or W.

J,V,CDR3
TRBJ2-7,TRBV24-1,CATSDFGQGGTYEQYF
TRBJ2-2,TRBV5-8,CASRSGGGWAGELFF
TRBJ1-3,TRBV12-3/TRBV12-4,CASSSTDRNTIYF
TRBJ2-1,TRBV6-1,CASSLLAGVGYEQFF
TRBJ2-2,TRBV3-1,CASSPLSGRTNTGELFF
TRBJ2-7,TRBV29-1,CSARPGLAAYEQYF
TRBJ2-7,TRBV27,CASYKQGSSYEQYF
TRBJ1-6,TRBV30,CAWSNMGGPYNSPLHF
TRBJ1-2,TRBV10-3,CAISDRDRNYGYTF
TRBJ2-4,TRBV20-1,CSARGDRGNLLAKNIQYF
TRBJ1-1,TRBV6-2/TRBV6-3,CASRTGQSGYTEAFF
TRBJ1-2,TRBV3-1,CASSQVARGNYGYTF
TRBJ1-5,TRBV27,CASRLTGFSNQPQHF
TRBJ2-7,TRBV5-4,CASSLDRAPEQYF
TRBJ2-1,TRBV6-5,CASSYSGLAGGQGQFF
TRBJ2-3,TRBV6-5,CASSLQNRGLGTDTQYF
TRBJ2-5,TRBV6-2/TRBV6-3,CASSYHGGEETQYF
TRBJ2-4,TRBV2,CASSESGRTGRNIQYF
TRBJ2-1,TRBV27,CASSLTGPRSYNEQFF
TRBJ2-3,TRBV20-1,CSARREATSTDTQYF
TRBJ2-2,TRBV7-2,CASSCGTRRGGELFF
TRBJ2-3,TRBV3-1,CASRSRGGGSPDTQYF
TRBJ2-6,TRBV13,CASSSQVVGRNSSGANVLTF
TRBJ2-3,TRBV18,CASSFSGGAEEYF
TRBJ2-7,TRBV15,CATSRAGRTTYEQYF
TRBJ1-5,TRBV12-3/TRBV12-4,CASSTGTDNQPQHF
TRBJ2-1,TRBV2,CASSGENRQFF
TRBJ2-1,TRBV5-1,CASSPRTREQFF
TRBJ1-1,TRBV7-2,CASSLNAAVNTEAFF
TRBJ1-2,TRBV9,CASSDGTAKDYGYTF
TRBJ1-1,TRBV20-1,CSASAGAGTEAFF
TRBJ2-7,TRBV21-1,CASSPPKEYEQYF
TRBJ2-7,TRBV18,CASSPGPGSILYEQYF
TRBJ2-3,TRBV12-5,CASGLNRAGGADTQYF
TRBJ1-5,TRBV4-2,CASSQGTTGVGQPQHF
TRBJ1-6,TRBV5-5,CASRQGPNNSPLHF
TRBJ2-3,TRBV7-3,CASSPQPGTSTDTQYF
TRBJ2-7,TRBV21-1,CASSRDRALGEQYF
TRBJ2-7,TRBV21-1,CASSTDLPYEQYF
TRBJ1-1,TRBV27,CASSSASWDTEAFF
TRBJ1-5,TRBV6-5,CASRLQGADQPQHF
TRBJ1-4,TRBV18,CASSPQGGGREKLFF
TRBJ2-5,TRBV12-3/TRBV12-4,CASSYVGREETQYF
TRBJ2-1,TRBV5-1,CASSLGARNEQFF
TRBJ2-3,TRBV15,CATTSIGSVDTQYF
TRBJ2-1,TRBV12-3/TRBV12-4,CASSSHSGVYNEQFF